These 25 T cell receptor beta chains originate from one sample sequenced in a study of T-cell memory formation after mild COVID-19. TCRdb fed the 5' RACE reads into MiXCR, producing one record per CDR3 protein. Of more than 350,000 distinct CDR3 sequences in the sample, around 21% were seen once. The sample consisted of PBMCs or a T cell subset sorted from them (not recorded which). The receptors stem from an adult woman who had mild COVID-19 (a few samples of this study predate the infection). Cell type and time point are not known.

This clonotype was counted at least ten times. The V gene is TRBV24-1, the J gene TRBJ2-1; 9 bases are a match to TRBD2. CDR3 size: 16 residues. With 5 bases clipped from V and 10 bases from J, the junction kept 14 bases outside the gene matches. CDR1 and CDR2 from the germline V gene are KGHDR and SFDVKD. CDR3 amino acids: CATSASGGRVMGEQFF. CDR3 nucleotide sequence: TGTGCCACCAGTGCCTCTGGCGGGAGGGTCATGGGGGAGCAGTTCTTC.

This clonotype was seen a few times. The V call is TRBV7-2, the J call TRBJ2-3; D perhaps matches TRBD2 (6 bases). The CDR3 spans 18 residues. V lost 5 bases and J lost 0, with 21 bases in between. In germline, CDR1 is SGHTA, CDR2 FQGNSA. CDR3 residues: CASSLTLGSWGSTDTQYF. The CDR3 nucleotides read TGTGCCAGCAGCCTGACTCTCGGGAGTTGGGGTAGCACAGATACGCAGTATTTT.

The chain recombines TRBV11-3 with TRBJ1-4; TRBD1 might be the D (6 bases). Trimming took 1 base from V and 0 from J, leaving 12 bases between them. Germline V lookup: CDR1 SGHNT, CDR2 YENEEA. This CDR3 is built from 17 residues. In nucleotides, the CDR3 is TGTGCCAGCAGCTTAGGAACAGGGCCTGCAACTAATGAAAAACTGTTTTTT. Translation: CASSLGTGPATNEKLFF. The full variable domain, completed using reference TRBV11-3 and TRBJ1-4, is EAGVVQSPRYKIIEKKQPVAFWCNPISGHNTLYWYLQNLGQGPELLIRYENEEAVDDSQLPKDRFSAERLKGVDSTLKIQPAELGDSAVYLCASSLGTGPATNEKLFFGSGTQLSVL.

The chain is built from TRBV29-1 and TRBJ2-7; possibly TRBD2 for D (5 bases). V was clipped by 2 bases and J by 1 base, with 9 bases between them. CDR3 length: 13 amino acids. Per germline, CDR1 SQVTM and CDR2 ANQGSEA. Here the CDR3 reads CSVEMGDSYEQYF. The CDR3 nucleotides are TGCAGCGTTGAAATGGGAGATTCCTACGAGCAGTACTTC.

This clonotype appeared a single time. The chain couples TRBV1 to TRBJ1-5; no DNA check was done on the table's D call, TRBD1. TRBV1 corresponds to a pseudogene. The CDR3 has 18 amino acids. CDR3 sequence reads: CTSSQGQGAQGRNQPQHF. CDR3 sequence (DNA): TGCACCAGCAGCCAAGGACAGGGGGCCCAGGGGCGCAATCAGCCCCAGCATTTT.

This chain uses TRBV5-1 with TRBJ2-1; possible D gene TRBD2, 6 bases. The germline gives CDR1 SGHRS, CDR2 YFSETQ. The CDR3 runs 16 residues. With 4 bases removed from V and 0 bases from J, the gap between germline ends came to 14 bases. CDR3 nucleotide sequence: TGCGCCAGCAGCGTCACTAGCACGAGCTCCTACAATGAGCAGTTCTTC. This codes for CASSVTSTSSYNEQFF.

This clonotype was detected only a few times. The chain is built from TRBV19 and TRBJ1-2; 10 bases fit TRBD1. Germline CDR1 is LNHDA and CDR2 is SQIVND (reference sequence). This CDR3 region has 11 residues. The V and J ends lost 9 bases and 7 bases, in that order; junction bases with no gene match: 2. CDR3 bases: TGTGCCAGCCGGACAGGGGGTGGCTACACCTTC. Translation gives CASRTGGGYTF.

This chain joins TRBV4-1 and TRBJ2-7; D is ambiguous. V gave up 5 bases and J gave up 3 bases, with 11 bases separating them. CDR1 MGHRA and CDR2 YSYEKL come from the germline V gene. The CDR3 extends over 13 amino acids. The CDR3 loop reads CASSSYGGYEQYF. The CDR3 region has the DNA TGCGCCAGCAGCTCGTACGGCGGCTACGAGCAGTACTTC.

This clonotype was counted only a few times. V is TRBV7-9 and J is TRBJ1-2, with 10 bases identical to TRBD1. After removal of 5 bases from V and 5 bases from J, the junction contained 8 bases not matched to a gene. CDR1 is SEHNR, CDR2 FQNEAQ, per germline (reference sequence). The CDR3 length is 15 residues. The DNA for the CDR3 is TGTGCCAGCAGCGGCTCCGGGACAGGGGCTTATGGCTACACCTTC. Its protein product is CASSGSGTGAYGYTF.

This clonotype has only a few counts. The chain carries TRBV20-1 and TRBJ2-3, with D uncertain. V dropped 5 bases and J dropped 2 bases, with 14 bases sitting between them. CDR3 length: 14 amino acids. Germline V gene sequence: CDR1 DFQATT, CDR2 SNEGSKA (reference sequence). CDR3 in DNA: TGCAGTGCTCTTCTCGCACACGCCACAGATACGCAGTATTTT. Its protein product is CSALLAHATDTQYF.

V usage is TRBV7-9 and J usage is TRBJ1-6, with a weak D call TRBD1 (6 bases). The CDR3 length is 13 residues. V was cut by 4 bases and J by 9 bases, with 10 bases left in between. Germline V gene data show CDR1 as SEHNR and CDR2 as FQNEAQ (reference sequence). Here the CDR3 DNA reads TGTGCCAGCAGCTACCTGGGGGCTTCACCCCTCCACTTT. Encoded protein: CASSYLGASPLHF.

V is TRBV6-5 and J is TRBJ1-4, with D maybe TRBD1 (5 bases). Germline lookup yields CDR1 MNHEY and CDR2 SVGAGI. This CDR3 is built from 13 residues. Trimming removed 5 bases from V and 8 bases from J, with 12 bases in between. CDR3 sequence: CASSRRGWEKLFF. In DNA, the CDR3 is TGTGCCAGCAGTAGAAGGGGATGGGAAAAACTGTTTTTT.

This clonotype was observed a handful of times. V usage is TRBV24-1 and J usage is TRBJ1-2; D is ambiguous. V lost 5 bases to trimming and J lost 4 bases, with 10 bases between them. The germline V gene encodes CDR1 KGHDR and CDR2 SFDVKD. This CDR3 spans 13 amino acids. The CDR3 DNA follows: TGTGCCACCAGTGTTGGAGGTCCCTATGGCTACACCTTC. Its protein product is CATSVGGPYGYTF.

The CDR3 DNA is TGTGCCAGCAGTCCTACAGCAACTAATGAAAAACTGTTTTTT. Translating it yields CASSPTATNEKLFF. This chain links TRBV6-6 with TRBJ1-4; D gene ambiguous. Trimming shortened V by 5 bases and J by 0 bases, and 7 bases separated the two germline ends. Per germline, CDR1 MNHNY and CDR2 SVGAGI (reference sequence). The CDR3 loop spans 14 amino acids.

This clonotype was detected many times. The chain carries TRBV5-1 and TRBJ2-7; D is perhaps TRBD1 or TRBD2 (5 bases each). The CDR3 is 14 amino acids. Germline V lookup: CDR1 SGHRS, CDR2 YFSETQ. The V gene lost 1 base and the J gene lost 6 bases, with 14 bases spanning the gap. This CDR3 reads CASSLSRDAFEQYF. The DNA for the CDR3 is TGCGCCAGCAGCTTGAGTCGGGACGCCTTCGAGCAGTACTTC.

Only a few counts were recorded for this clonotype. The CDR3 region has the DNA TGTGCCAGCAGCTCACTCGGGTGGCGCACAGATACGCAGTATTTT. It translates to CASSSLGWRTDTQYF. The rearrangement joins TRBV7-9 to TRBJ2-3; D call uncertain. The germline V and J ends were trimmed by 4 bases and 1 base, with 12 bases remaining between them. This CDR3 comprises 15 residues. The germline gives CDR1 SEHNR, CDR2 FQNEAQ (reference sequence). Complete variable domain (other parts from reference TRBV7-9 and TRBJ2-3): DTGVSQNPRHKITKRGQNVTFRCDPISEHNRLYWYRQTLGQGPEFLTYFQNEAQLEKSRLLSDRFSAERPKGSFSTLEIQRTEQGDSAMYLCASSSLGWRTDTQYFGPGTRLTVL.

This clonotype has just one count. The chain recombines TRBV20-1 with TRBJ2-1; TRBD1 might be the D (6 bases). CDR1 DFQATT and CDR2 SNEGSKA come from the germline V gene (reference sequence). The CDR3 covers 15 residues. Trimming pared 6 bases from V and 0 bases from J, leaving 15 bases between. The CDR3 bases are TGCAGTGCCCCGGGACACCGAAGCTCCTACAATGAGCAGTTCTTC. Translated, it gives CSAPGHRSSYNEQFF.

This clonotype has a handful of counts. The chain carries TRBV20-1 and TRBJ1-1; weak D call: TRBD1 (5 bases). Germline values: CDR1 DFQATT, CDR2 SNEGSKA (reference sequence). CDR3 length equals 15 residues. Trimming removed 1 base at V and 0 bases at J, with 12 bases between. The CDR3 loop is CSARGTGRLNTEAFF. CDR3 coding DNA: TGCAGTGCTAGAGGTACGGGACGGTTGAACACTGAAGCTTTCTTT.

CDR3 in DNA: TGTGCCAGCTCACCAGCTGCAGCAGGGGTCGAGCAGTACTTC. Encoded protein: CASSPAAAGVEQYF. This rearrangement joins TRBV18 to TRBJ2-7, with D maybe TRBD1 (6 bases). With 2 bases removed from V and 6 bases from J, the gap between germline ends came to 14 bases. This CDR3 has 14 residues. The germline gives CDR1 KGHSH, CDR2 LQKENI.

The gene calls are TRBV12-3 or TRBV12-4 and TRBJ1-5; no clear D. V shed 2 bases and J shed 4 bases, with 9 bases lying between them. This CDR3 is 14 amino acids long. The CDR3 is CASSLLGRNQPQHF. The CDR3 DNA is TGTGCCAGCAGTTTACTCGGCAGAAATCAGCCCCAGCATTTT.

The chain combines TRBV20-1 with TRBJ2-5, with D maybe TRBD2 (5 bases). Trimming stripped 0 bases from V and 2 bases from J, with 13 bases between. CDR3 length equals 15 residues. The germline V gene has CDR1 DFQATT and CDR2 SNEGSKA (reference sequence). This chain's CDR3 is CSARDGQRIQETQYF. The CDR3 region has the DNA TGCAGTGCTAGAGATGGGCAGCGGATACAAGAGACCCAGTACTTC.

The chain links TRBV11-3 to TRBJ1-1; D call uncertain. Germline CDR1 reads SGHNT; CDR2 reads YENEEA. The V gene lost 4 bases and the J gene lost 1 base, with 7 bases spanning the gap. The length of the CDR3 is 13 residues. CDR3 sequence (DNA): TGTGCCAGCAGCTCAGTCGGGAACACTGAAGCTTTCTTT. Amino acid sequence: CASSSVGNTEAFF.

This clonotype was seen more than once but under ten times. The chain recombines TRBV20-1 with TRBJ1-1, with D hard to call. Germline V gene lookup returns CDR1 DFQATT and CDR2 SNEGSKA (reference sequence). There are 13 residues in the CDR3. The V end was cut by 0 bases, the J end by 7 bases, with 12 bases between. The CDR3 loop is CSARDGGRGEAFF. In DNA form, the CDR3 reads TGCAGTGCTAGAGATGGAGGGCGGGGTGAAGCTTTCTTT.

The chain links TRBV15 to TRBJ2-5; the D gene is possibly TRBD2 (6 bases). Trimming left V 8 bases short and J 2 bases short, with 12 bases between. CDR1 is LNHNV and CDR2 is YYDKDF in the germline V gene (reference sequence). This CDR3 has 13 residues. The chain's CDR3 is CATGSRGQETQYF. CDR3 DNA sequence: TGTGCCACCGGATCTCGGGGGCAAGAGACCCAGTACTTC.

This clonotype showed up just a few times. The chain employs TRBV2 and TRBJ1-6, with D perhaps matching TRBD1 (5 bases). Germline values: CDR1 SNHLY, CDR2 FYNNEI. This CDR3 spans 15 amino acids. Trimming left V 6 bases short and J 0 bases short, with 9 bases between. The CDR3 loop reads CASRAGHSYNSPLHF. In DNA form, the CDR3 reads TGTGCCAGCAGAGCAGGGCACTCCTATAATTCACCCCTCCACTTT.